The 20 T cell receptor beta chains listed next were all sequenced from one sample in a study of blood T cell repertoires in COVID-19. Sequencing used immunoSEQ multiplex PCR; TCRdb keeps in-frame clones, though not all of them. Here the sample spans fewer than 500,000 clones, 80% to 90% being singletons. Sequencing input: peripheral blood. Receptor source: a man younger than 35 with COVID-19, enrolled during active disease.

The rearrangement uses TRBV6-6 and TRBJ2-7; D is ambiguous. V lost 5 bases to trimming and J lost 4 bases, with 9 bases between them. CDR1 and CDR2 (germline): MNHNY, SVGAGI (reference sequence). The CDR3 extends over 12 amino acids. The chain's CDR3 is CASSPVLYEQYF. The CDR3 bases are TGTGCCAGCAGTCCCGTTCTTTACGAGCAGTACTTC.

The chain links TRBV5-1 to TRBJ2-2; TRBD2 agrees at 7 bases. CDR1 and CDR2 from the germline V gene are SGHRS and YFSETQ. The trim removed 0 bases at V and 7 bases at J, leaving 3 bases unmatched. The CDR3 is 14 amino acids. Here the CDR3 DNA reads TGCGCCAGCAGCTTGGAGGCGGGGGACGGGGAGCTGTTTTTT. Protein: CASSLEAGDGELFF.

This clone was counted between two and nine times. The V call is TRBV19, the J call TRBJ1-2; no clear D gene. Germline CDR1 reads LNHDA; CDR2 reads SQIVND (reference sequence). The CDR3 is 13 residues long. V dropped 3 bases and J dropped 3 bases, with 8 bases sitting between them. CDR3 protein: CASSIQLDYGYTF. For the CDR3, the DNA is TGTGCCAGTAGTATTCAGTTGGACTATGGCTACACCTTC. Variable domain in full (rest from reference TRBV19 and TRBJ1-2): DGGITQSPKYLFRKEGQNVTLSCEQNLNHDAMYWYRQDPGQGLRLIYYSQIVNDFQKGDIAEGYSVSREKKESFPLTVTSAQKNPTAFYLCASSIQLDYGYTFGSGTRLTVV.

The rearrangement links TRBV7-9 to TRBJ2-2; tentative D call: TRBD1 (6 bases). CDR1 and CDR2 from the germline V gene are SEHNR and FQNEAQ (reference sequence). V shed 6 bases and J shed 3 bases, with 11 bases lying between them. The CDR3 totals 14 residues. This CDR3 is CASSPQGYTGELFF. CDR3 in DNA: TGTGCCAGCAGTCCGCAGGGGTACACCGGGGAGCTGTTTTTT.

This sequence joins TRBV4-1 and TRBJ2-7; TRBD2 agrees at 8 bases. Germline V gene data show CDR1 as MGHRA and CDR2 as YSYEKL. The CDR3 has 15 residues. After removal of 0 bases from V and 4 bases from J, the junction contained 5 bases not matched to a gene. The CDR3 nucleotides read TGCGCCAGCAGCCAAGAAACTAGCGGAGCATACGAGCAGTACTTC. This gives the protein CASSQETSGAYEQYF.

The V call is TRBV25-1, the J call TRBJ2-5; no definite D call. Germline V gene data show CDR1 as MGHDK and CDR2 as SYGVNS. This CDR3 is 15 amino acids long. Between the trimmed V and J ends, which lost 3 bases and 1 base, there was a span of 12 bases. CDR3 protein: CASSDPRQGQETQYF. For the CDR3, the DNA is TGTGCCAGCAGTGATCCTCGACAAGGCCAAGAGACCCAGTACTTC.

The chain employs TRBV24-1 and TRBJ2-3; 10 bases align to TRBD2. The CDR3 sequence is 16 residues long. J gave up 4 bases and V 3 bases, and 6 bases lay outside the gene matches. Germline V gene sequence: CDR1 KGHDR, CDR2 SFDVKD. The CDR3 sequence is CATSDAGTSDPDTQYF. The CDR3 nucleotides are TGTGCCACCAGTGATGCCGGGACTAGCGACCCAGATACGCAGTATTTT.

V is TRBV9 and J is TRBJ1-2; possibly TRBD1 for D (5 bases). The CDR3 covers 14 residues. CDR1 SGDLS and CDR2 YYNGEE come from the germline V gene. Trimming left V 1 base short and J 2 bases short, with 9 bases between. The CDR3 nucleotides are TGTGCCAGCAGCGTAACGGGACTAAACTATGGCTACACCTTC. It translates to CASSVTGLNYGYTF.

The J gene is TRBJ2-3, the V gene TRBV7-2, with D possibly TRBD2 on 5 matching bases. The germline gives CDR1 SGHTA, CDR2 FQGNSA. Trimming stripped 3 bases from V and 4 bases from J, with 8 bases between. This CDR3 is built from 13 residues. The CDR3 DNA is TGTGCCAGCAGCTTTACCGGGGCAGATACGCAGTATTTT. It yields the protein CASSFTGADTQYF.

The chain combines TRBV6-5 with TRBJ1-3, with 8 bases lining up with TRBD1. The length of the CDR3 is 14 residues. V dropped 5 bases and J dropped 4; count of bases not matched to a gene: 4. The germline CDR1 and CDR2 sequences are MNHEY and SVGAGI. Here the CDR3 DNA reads TGTGCCAGCAGTCAGGGACAGGTGGGAAACACCATATATTTT. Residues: CASSQGQVGNTIYF.

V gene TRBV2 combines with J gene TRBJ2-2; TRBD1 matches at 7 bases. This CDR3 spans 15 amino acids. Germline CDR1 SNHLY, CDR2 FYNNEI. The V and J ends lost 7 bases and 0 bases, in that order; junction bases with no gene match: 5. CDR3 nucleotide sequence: TGTGCCAGCATCCCGGACAGGACGAACACCGGGGAGCTGTTTTTT. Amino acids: CASIPDRTNTGELFF.

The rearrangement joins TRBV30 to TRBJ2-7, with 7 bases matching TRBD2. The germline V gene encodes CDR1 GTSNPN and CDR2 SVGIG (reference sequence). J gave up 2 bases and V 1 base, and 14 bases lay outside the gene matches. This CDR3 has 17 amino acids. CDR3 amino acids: CAWSGAYGGGPPYEQYF. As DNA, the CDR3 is TGTGCCTGGAGTGGTGCGTATGGGGGAGGGCCCCCCTACGAGCAGTACTTC.

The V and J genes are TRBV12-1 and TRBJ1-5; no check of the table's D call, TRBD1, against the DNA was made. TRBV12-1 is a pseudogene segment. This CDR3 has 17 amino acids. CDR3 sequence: CASSPYDGKTRYQPQHF. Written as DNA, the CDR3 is TGTGCCAGCAGCCCTTACGACGGAAAGACACGGTATCAGCCCCAGCATTTT.

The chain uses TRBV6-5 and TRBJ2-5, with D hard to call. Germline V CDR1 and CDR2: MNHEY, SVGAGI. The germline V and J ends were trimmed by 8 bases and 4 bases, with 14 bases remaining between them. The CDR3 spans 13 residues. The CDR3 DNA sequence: TGTGCCAGCGGTCAGGATTATGGAGAGACCCAGTACTTC. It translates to CASGQDYGETQYF.

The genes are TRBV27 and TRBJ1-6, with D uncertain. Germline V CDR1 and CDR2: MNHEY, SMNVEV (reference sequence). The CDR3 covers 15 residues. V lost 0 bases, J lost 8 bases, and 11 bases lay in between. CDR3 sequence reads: CASSLSGSGHSPLHF. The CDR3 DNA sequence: TGTGCCAGCAGTTTATCAGGTAGCGGGCATTCACCCCTCCACTTT.

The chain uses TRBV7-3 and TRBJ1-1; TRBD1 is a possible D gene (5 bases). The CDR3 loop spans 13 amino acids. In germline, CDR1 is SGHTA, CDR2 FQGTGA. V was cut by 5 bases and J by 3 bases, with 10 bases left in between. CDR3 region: CASSPAGDTEAFF. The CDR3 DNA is TGTGCCAGCAGCCCCGCGGGGGACACTGAAGCTTTCTTT.

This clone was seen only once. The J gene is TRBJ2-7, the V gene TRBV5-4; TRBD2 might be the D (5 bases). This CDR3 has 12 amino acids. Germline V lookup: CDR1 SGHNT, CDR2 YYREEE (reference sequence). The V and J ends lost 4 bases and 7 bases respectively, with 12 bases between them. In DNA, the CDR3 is TGTGCCAGCAGCGACCTTCCGGGAGAGCAGTACTTC. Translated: CASSDLPGEQYF.

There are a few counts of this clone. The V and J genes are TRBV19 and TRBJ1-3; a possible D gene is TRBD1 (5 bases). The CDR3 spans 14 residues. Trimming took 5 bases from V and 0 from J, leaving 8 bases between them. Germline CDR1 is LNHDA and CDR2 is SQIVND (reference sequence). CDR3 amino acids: CASSGAFSGNTIYF. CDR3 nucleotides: TGTGCCAGTAGTGGGGCGTTCTCTGGAAACACCATATATTTT.

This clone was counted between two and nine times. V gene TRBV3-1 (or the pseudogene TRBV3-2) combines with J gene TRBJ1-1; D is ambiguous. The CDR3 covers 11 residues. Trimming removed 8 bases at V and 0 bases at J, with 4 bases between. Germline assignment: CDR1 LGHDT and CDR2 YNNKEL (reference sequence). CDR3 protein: CASAMNTEAFF. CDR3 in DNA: TGTGCCAGCGCTATGAACACTGAAGCTTTCTTT.

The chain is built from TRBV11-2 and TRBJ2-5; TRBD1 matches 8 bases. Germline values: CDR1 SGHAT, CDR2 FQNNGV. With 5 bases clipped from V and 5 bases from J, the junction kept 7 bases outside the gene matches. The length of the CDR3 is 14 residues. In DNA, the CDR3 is TGTGCCAGCAGCAGCGTCAGGGGGCACGAGACCCAGTACTTC. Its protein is CASSSVRGHETQYF.